Following are 29 T cell receptor beta chains from one sample sequenced in a study of blood T cell repertoires in COVID-19. TCRdb keeps only in-frame clones here, not all; method: immunoSEQ multiplex PCR. Of roughly 500,000 clones in the sample, roughly 88% are singletons; the top ten hold 1.5% to 2%. The sample comprised PBMCs or T cells enriched from blood (not recorded which). Source of these receptors: a woman aged 40 to 50 who had recovered from COVID-19.

The chain recombines TRBV9 with TRBJ2-2; the match to TRBD1 covers 7 bases. V was clipped by 5 bases and J by 0 bases; unmatched bases: 4. Germline loops: CDR1 SGDLS, CDR2 YYNGEE. The CDR3 contains 15 residues. Here the CDR3 reads CASRGQGANTGELFF. The CDR3 DNA sequence: TGTGCCAGCAGGGGGCAGGGGGCGAACACCGGGGAGCTGTTTTTT.

The V gene is TRBV7-8, the J gene TRBJ2-2; 7 bases agree with TRBD2. V was clipped by 5 bases and J by 2 bases; unmatched bases: 8. The CDR3 loop spans 16 amino acids. Germline loops: CDR1 SGHVS, CDR2 FQNEAQ. CDR3 sequence: CASSPLGGGNTGELFF. CDR3 nucleotides: TGTGCCAGCAGCCCTCTGGGCGGGGGTAACACCGGGGAGCTGTTTTTT.

This rearrangement joins TRBV19 to TRBJ2-1; maybe TRBD2 (6 bases). Germline CDR1 reads LNHDA; CDR2 reads SQIVND (reference sequence). Trimming pared 5 bases from V and 0 bases from J, leaving 11 bases between. The CDR3 contains 15 residues. CDR3: CASSPGGASYNEQFF. DNA of the CDR3: TGTGCCAGTAGTCCCGGGGGTGCCTCCTACAATGAGCAGTTCTTC. Supplemented by reference TRBV19 and TRBJ2-1, the full variable domain reads DGGITQSPKYLFRKEGQNVTLSCEQNLNHDAMYWYRQDPGQGLRLIYYSQIVNDFQKGDIAEGYSVSREKKESFPLTVTSAQKNPTAFYLCASSPGGASYNEQFFGPGTRLTVL.

V is TRBV27 and J is TRBJ2-5, with D perhaps TRBD2 (5 bases). This CDR3 contains 16 residues. Trimming shortened V by 2 bases and J by 3 bases, and 16 bases separated the two germline ends. Germline V gives CDR1 MNHEY, CDR2 SMNVEV (reference sequence). CDR3 bases: TGTGCCAGCAGTTTAATTCCTCGGGGAGCGAAAGAGACCCAGTACTTC. Translated, it gives CASSLIPRGAKETQYF.

This clone occurred a few times. J is TRBJ1-6 and V is TRBV6-4; 7 bases line up with TRBD1. The V segment lost 6 bases and the J segment 8 bases; nucleotides outside the gene matches: 7. Germline-derived CDR1 and CDR2 are MRHNA and SNTAGT. CDR3 length: 14 amino acids. DNA of the CDR3: TGTGCCAGCAGCGCACGCGACAGGGATTCACCCCTCCACTTT. This translates into CASSARDRDSPLHF.

J is TRBJ2-7 and V is TRBV29-1, with 7 positions matching TRBD2. From germline, CDR1 is SQVTM and CDR2 ANQGSEA. V was pared by 4 bases and J by 8 bases, with 2 bases of the junction left unmatched. This CDR3 has 10 amino acids. Here the CDR3 reads CSVGEGKQYF. For the CDR3, the DNA is TGCAGCGTTGGGGAGGGTAAGCAGTACTTC.

V and J are TRBV4-2 and TRBJ2-2; D not resolved. Trimming removed 0 bases at V and 0 bases at J, with 5 bases between. From germline, CDR1 is LGHNA and CDR2 YNFKEQ. There are 15 residues in the CDR3. CDR3 amino acids: CASSQESSNTGELFF. Written as DNA, the CDR3 is TGTGCCAGCAGCCAAGAGAGCTCGAACACCGGGGAGCTGTTTTTT.

The chain is built from TRBV6-1 and TRBJ2-1; D may be TRBD2 (6 bases). Looked up from germline, CDR1 is MNHNS and CDR2 is SASEGT. Trimming removed 5 bases at V and 5 bases at J, with 16 bases between. CDR3 length equals 15 residues. Here the CDR3 reads CASSFLGTQNNEQFF. CDR3 nucleotides: TGTGCCAGCAGTTTCCTCGGGACTCAAAACAATGAGCAGTTCTTC.

This chain joins TRBV19 and TRBJ2-5; the D gene is possibly TRBD1 (7 bases). Trimming removed 7 bases from V and 5 bases from J, with 17 bases in between. Germline CDR1 LNHDA, CDR2 SQIVND (reference sequence). The CDR3 consists of 14 residues. The CDR3 DNA reads as TGTGCCAGTAAGCGGCAGGGGGGACAGGAGACCCAGTACTTC. Its translation is CASKRQGGQETQYF. The complete variable domain, with remaining parts taken from reference TRBV19 and TRBJ2-5, reads DGGITQSPKYLFRKEGQNVTLSCEQNLNHDAMYWYRQDPGQGLRLIYYSQIVNDFQKGDIAEGYSVSREKKESFPLTVTSAQKNPTAFYLCASKRQGGQETQYFGPGTRLLVL.

The rearrangement links TRBV19 to TRBJ1-1; D gene unclear. The CDR3 is 14 residues long. The V end was cut by 3 bases, the J end by 4 bases, with 12 bases between. Per germline, CDR1 LNHDA and CDR2 SQIVND (reference sequence). The CDR3 region has the DNA TGTGCCAGTAGTATTGGGCAGGTTCGCACTGAAGCTTTCTTT. Translation gives CASSIGQVRTEAFF.

The chain employs TRBV5-1 and TRBJ2-5; D is unclear. The germline gives CDR1 SGHRS, CDR2 YFSETQ. This CDR3 contains 14 residues. V was shortened by 0 bases and J by 5 bases, with 11 bases between the two germline ends. CDR3 sequence (DNA): TGCGCCAGCAGCTTGGAGTCCAACGGGGAGACCCAGTACTTC. Translating it yields CASSLESNGETQYF.

CDR3 nucleotide sequence: TGTGCCACCAGTAAAGAACAGGGGACAGGAAACACCATATATTTT. It codes for CATSKEQGTGNTIYF. The chain is built from TRBV15 and TRBJ1-3; 7 bases line up with TRBD1. CDR1 LNHNV and CDR2 YYDKDF come from the germline V gene (reference sequence). After removal of 6 bases from V and 4 bases from J, the junction contained 9 bases not matched to a gene. The CDR3 extends over 15 amino acids.

Points on this clone: This sample also contains other DNA sequences that code for the same CDR3. CDR3 amino acids: CASSPTGGSTDTQYF. The CDR3, as DNA: TGTGCCAGCTCACCGACAGGGGGGAGCACAGATACGCAGTATTTT. The chain joins TRBV18 to TRBJ2-3; TRBD1 aligns across 9 bases. CDR1 is KGHSH, CDR2 LQKENI, per germline. V shed 3 bases and J 0 bases; nucleotides not matched to a gene: 1. The CDR3 is 15 amino acids.

The chain has TRBV19 and TRBJ2-3; tentatively, D is TRBD2 (6 bases). The ends were cut back, 10 bases at V and 1 base at J, with 15 bases in the middle. CDR3 length: 14 amino acids. CDR1 and CDR2 (germline): LNHDA, SQIVND (reference sequence). This CDR3 is CATNARERTDTQYF. CDR3 DNA: TGTGCCACCAATGCCCGGGAGCGCACAGATACGCAGTATTTT.

The chain uses TRBV11-3 and TRBJ1-1; D is possibly TRBD1 (5 bases). V lost 8 bases and J lost 6, with 7 bases in between. The CDR3 loop spans 10 amino acids. Germline V lookup: CDR1 SGHNT, CDR2 YENEEA. DNA of the CDR3: TGTGCCAGCGGGGCCCCTGAAGCTTTCTTT. It is translated as CASGAPEAFF.

This clone was seen once. The rearrangement links TRBV14 to TRBJ1-1; tentatively, D is TRBD1 (5 bases). CDR1 and CDR2 from the germline V gene are SGHDN and FVKESK. The V and J ends lost 5 bases and 5 bases respectively, with 12 bases between them. The CDR3 sequence is 13 residues long. CDR3 sequence (DNA): TGTGCCAGCAGCTTGGGGGGGAGGACTGAAGCTTTCTTT. This gives the protein CASSLGGRTEAFF.

This chain connects TRBV6-5 to TRBJ2-1; D might be TRBD1 (5 bases). The CDR3 is 15 residues long. Germline CDR1 reads MNHEY; CDR2 reads SVGAGI. Trimming stripped 6 bases from V and 2 bases from J, with 14 bases between. CDR3 sequence reads: CASSGDRSAYNEQFF. Here the CDR3 DNA reads TGTGCCAGCAGCGGCGACAGATCGGCCTACAATGAGCAGTTCTTC.

This chain connects TRBV27 to TRBJ2-1; tentative D call: TRBD2 (6 bases). The germline gives CDR1 MNHEY, CDR2 SMNVEV (reference sequence). The V end lost 8 bases, the J end lost 0 bases, and 14 bases lay between the germline ends. The CDR3 has 15 residues. CDR3 residues: CASARGRSSYNEQFF. The CDR3, as DNA: TGTGCCAGCGCCCGAGGGAGGAGCTCCTACAATGAGCAGTTCTTC.

The chain combines TRBV19 with TRBJ1-1; no clear D gene. The CDR3 is 18 residues long. CDR1 is LNHDA and CDR2 is SQIVND in the germline V gene (reference sequence). The V end was cut by 1 base, the J end by 1 base, with 19 bases between. The chain's CDR3 is CASSIAAAALEQNTEAFF. The CDR3 DNA is TGTGCCAGTAGTATAGCGGCGGCAGCACTAGAGCAGAACACTGAAGCTTTCTTT.

The rearrangement joins TRBV7-9 to TRBJ2-2; 10 bases line up with TRBD2. V was clipped by 7 bases and J by 9 bases; unmatched bases: 8. CDR1 and CDR2 from the germline V gene are SEHNR and FQNEAQ (reference sequence). The CDR3 covers 14 residues. In DNA, the CDR3 is TGTGCCAGCACCGAAGGGACTAGCGCCCGGGAGCTGTTTTTT. As protein: CASTEGTSARELFF.

The J gene is TRBJ1-2, the V gene TRBV7-9; D remains ambiguous. Trimming took 5 bases from V and 5 from J, leaving 12 bases between them. This CDR3 has 13 residues. The V gene's germline CDR1 is SEHNR and CDR2 FQNEAQ (reference sequence). The CDR3 spells CASSPPDWYGYTF. In DNA, the CDR3 is TGTGCCAGCAGCCCGCCGGACTGGTATGGCTACACCTTC.

The chain uses TRBV7-2 and TRBJ2-6; 7 bases map to TRBD1. V lost 5 bases, J lost 0 bases, and 7 bases stayed unmatched. CDR3 length: 17 amino acids. Germline loops: CDR1 SGHTA, CDR2 FQGNSA. CDR3 coding DNA: TGTGCCAGCAGCCCGGCAGGGGGTAGCTCTGGGGCCAACGTCCTGACTTTC. It codes for CASSPAGGSSGANVLTF.

The chain joins TRBV2 to TRBJ2-1, with 15 bases that match TRBD2. Per germline, CDR1 SNHLY and CDR2 FYNNEI. The CDR3 has 16 amino acids. V lost 7 bases and J lost 2; bases outside the gene matches: 3. The CDR3 here is CASKGTSGGTYNEQFF. CDR3 DNA sequence: TGTGCCAGCAAAGGGACTAGCGGGGGGACCTACAATGAGCAGTTCTTC.

J is TRBJ2-6 and V is TRBV5-1; 7 nucleotides line up with TRBD1. Germline V CDR1 and CDR2: SGHRS, YFSETQ. The CDR3 is 17 amino acids. J was trimmed by 0 bases and V by 0 bases; bases with no gene match: 3. CDR3 DNA: TGCGCCAGCAGCTTGGAGGGACAGCGCTCTGGGGCCAACGTCCTGACTTTC. Its protein is CASSLEGQRSGANVLTF.

The chain has TRBV6-5 and TRBJ2-1; 11 nucleotides line up with TRBD2. The CDR3 totals 15 residues. With 2 bases clipped from V and 5 bases from J, the junction kept 2 bases outside the gene matches. Germline-derived CDR1 and CDR2 are MNHEY and SVGAGI. Here the CDR3 DNA reads TGTGCCAGCAGTTACGGGACTAGCGGAAACAATGAGCAGTTCTTC. It encodes CASSYGTSGNNEQFF.

The chain carries TRBV18 and TRBJ2-1; no firm D call. Trimming removed 2 bases from V and 10 bases from J, with 9 bases in between. The CDR3 has 12 residues. Germline V CDR1 and CDR2: KGHSH, LQKENI. The CDR3 DNA sequence: TGTGCCAGCTCACCAAGAATTCGGGAGCAGTTCTTC. This sequence encodes CASSPRIREQFF.

This sequence joins TRBV2 and TRBJ1-1, with D perhaps matching TRBD1 (6 bases). Germline CDR1 reads SNHLY; CDR2 reads FYNNEI. Deletions cut 5 bases from V and 4 bases from J, with 14 bases between. CDR3 length equals 14 residues. Written as DNA, the CDR3 is TGTGCCAGCAGTACGGACAGTTTACTCACTGAAGCTTTCTTT. Amino acids: CASSTDSLLTEAFF. The variable domain in full, completed from reference TRBV2 and TRBJ1-1, reads EPEVTQTPSHQVTQMGQEVILRCVPISNHLYFYWYRQILGQKVEFLVSFYNNEISEKSEIFDDQFSVERPDGSNFTLKIRSTKLEDSAMYFCASSTDSLLTEAFFGQGTRLTVV.

This chain uses TRBV5-4 with TRBJ2-4; tentatively, D is TRBD1 (5 bases). CDR1 is SGHNT, CDR2 YYREEE, per germline (reference sequence). V was clipped by 0 bases and J by 8 bases, with 6 bases between them. The CDR3 loop spans 12 amino acids. The CDR3 sequence: CASSLEGYIQYF. The CDR3 region has the DNA TGTGCCAGCAGCTTGGAGGGGTACATTCAGTACTTC. Full variable domain (outside the CDR3, taken from reference TRBV5-4 and TRBJ2-4): ETGVTQSPTHLIKTRGQQVTLRCSSQSGHNTVSWYQQALGQGPQFIFQYYREEENGRGNFPPRFSGLQFPNYSSELNVNALELDDSALYLCASSLEGYIQYFGAGTRLSVL.

The rearrangement joins TRBV5-1 to TRBJ2-3; D perhaps matches TRBD2 (5 bases). Trimming took 0 bases from V and 3 from J, leaving 17 bases between them. The CDR3 spans 17 residues. Germline-derived CDR1 and CDR2 are SGHRS and YFSETQ. This CDR3 reads CASSLVLARIHTDTQYF. For the CDR3, the DNA is TGCGCCAGCAGCTTGGTGTTAGCGAGAATCCATACAGATACGCAGTATTTT.